These 17 T cell receptor beta chains were sequenced from one sample in a study of shared clonotypes between healthy human individuals. Produced via immunoSEQ multiplex PCR; TCRdb's table is partial and in-frame only. The sample lists hundreds of thousands of clones, 85% to 95% seen once, with approximately 0.11% in the top ten. CD45RO-negative, CCR7-selected cells formed the naive CD8 fraction, which excluded terminally differentiated effector memory CD45RA+ cells. The sample taken for sequencing was naive CD8+ T cells sorted from blood. The receptors come from a woman aged 30 to 39 in good health.

On this clone itself: The sample contains more than one DNA sequence encoding this CDR3. This chain connects TRBV4-1 to TRBJ2-5, with D unclear. CDR1 and CDR2 (germline): MGHRA, YSYEKL. The CDR3 extends over 14 amino acids. Trimming stripped 4 bases from V and 2 bases from J, with 11 bases between. The CDR3 region is CASSPRWGQETQYF. The CDR3, as DNA: TGCGCCAGCAGCCCAAGGTGGGGACAAGAGACCCAGTACTTC.

V and J are TRBV6-4 and TRBJ2-2; 8 bases are shared with TRBD2. The CDR3 runs 15 residues. From germline, CDR1 is MRHNA and CDR2 SNTAGT. Trimming cost V 8 bases and J 0 bases; bases outside gene matches: 5. CDR3 residues: CASSPGLANTGELFF. The CDR3 DNA reads as TGTGCCAGCTCTCCGGGACTAGCGAACACCGGGGAGCTGTTTTTT.

This chain joins TRBV19 and TRBJ2-2, with 11 bases fitting TRBD2. The germline gives CDR1 LNHDA, CDR2 SQIVND (reference sequence). V lost 6 bases and J lost 7; bases outside the gene matches: 7. CDR3 size: 15 residues. Here the CDR3 reads CASSTSGSAGGELFF. In DNA, the CDR3 is TGTGCCAGTAGCACTAGCGGGAGCGCGGGCGGGGAGCTGTTTTTT.

The chain joins TRBV7-9 to TRBJ2-5; D not certain. CDR3 size: 15 residues. In germline, CDR1 is SEHNR, CDR2 FQNEAQ (reference sequence). Between the trimmed V and J ends, which lost 5 bases and 1 base, there was a span of 14 bases. CDR3 nucleotides: TGTGCCAGCAGCCCCGCCGCGAGAGTCCAAGAGACCCAGTACTTC. Its protein product is CASSPAARVQETQYF.

The chain carries TRBV2 and TRBJ2-7; D gene unclear. The germline gives CDR1 SNHLY, CDR2 FYNNEI. The CDR3 runs 16 residues. The ends were cut back, 3 bases at V and 3 bases at J, with 18 bases in the middle. DNA of the CDR3: TGTGCCAGCAGTGAGTCCTTTCGGACCCAGAACTACGAGCAGTACTTC. The encoded protein is CASSESFRTQNYEQYF.

This clone has more than one count but fewer than ten. CDR3 nucleotides: TGTGCCAGCAGTTACTCGTGGGCCCTCTATGGCTACACCTTC. It encodes CASSYSWALYGYTF. V usage is TRBV6-6 and J usage is TRBJ1-2; D is unclear. The V and J ends lost 0 bases and 4 bases respectively, with 9 bases between them. The CDR3 sequence is 14 residues long. CDR1 and CDR2 from the germline V gene are MNHNY and SVGAGI (reference sequence).

In this sample, this clone turned up once. The chain combines TRBV2 with TRBJ1-3; D is undetermined. Germline V CDR1 and CDR2: SNHLY, FYNNEI. Trimming cost V 3 bases and J 4 bases, with 16 bases left between them. The CDR3 sequence is 16 residues long. CDR3 nucleotides: TGTGCCAGCAGTGATCTGTTCGGACTCTCGGGAAACACCATATATTTT. This sequence encodes CASSDLFGLSGNTIYF.

The genes are TRBV6-1 and TRBJ2-5; TRBD2 agrees at 14 bases. CDR1 and CDR2 (germline): MNHNS, SASEGT. This CDR3 has 15 residues. With V trimmed by 4 bases and J by 7 bases, 5 bases remained unmatched. CDR3 residues: CASSAGTSGRGTQYF. As DNA, the CDR3 is TGTGCCAGCAGTGCCGGGACTAGCGGGAGAGGGACCCAGTACTTC.

V gene TRBV9 combines with J gene TRBJ1-2; D remains ambiguous. The CDR3 consists of 15 residues. The germline V gene has CDR1 SGDLS and CDR2 YYNGEE. V was trimmed by 2 bases and J by 0 bases, leaving 11 bases between them. The CDR3 protein is CASSVYSNPNYGYTF. DNA of the CDR3: TGTGCCAGCAGCGTTTACAGTAATCCTAACTATGGCTACACCTTC.

The genes are TRBV5-6 and TRBJ2-7; D is perhaps TRBD1 (6 bases). The V gene lost 3 bases and the J gene lost 5 bases, with 15 bases spanning the gap. Germline assignment: CDR1 SGHDT and CDR2 YYEEEE. This CDR3 has 14 amino acids. CDR3 DNA sequence: TGTGCCAGCAGCTCGCAGGGGCGCGATGACGAGCAGTACTTC. It yields the protein CASSSQGRDDEQYF. Complete variable domain (other parts from reference TRBV5-6 and TRBJ2-7): DAGVTQSPTHLIKTRGQQVTLRCSPKSGHDTVSWYQQALGQGPQFIFQYYEEEERQRGNFPDRFSGHQFPNYSSELNVNALLLGDSALYLCASSSQGRDDEQYFGPGTRLTVT.

This clone was detected once. The chain couples TRBV19 to TRBJ2-1; 8 nucleotides align to TRBD2. Per the germline V gene, CDR1 is LNHDA and CDR2 is SQIVND (reference sequence). The V and J ends lost 7 bases and 9 bases, in that order; junction bases with no gene match: 5. The CDR3 has 12 amino acids. The CDR3 bases are TGTGCCAGTAACTCGGGAGGGTTTGAGCAGTTCTTC. Residues: CASNSGGFEQFF.

The table lists this clone with a count of one. CDR3 loop: CASKFTGVSPLHF. In DNA form, the CDR3 reads TGTGCCAGCAAGTTTACAGGGGTCTCACCCCTCCACTTT. The chain joins TRBV13 to TRBJ1-6; 7 nucleotides align to TRBD1. The germline V gene has CDR1 PRHDT and CDR2 FYEKMQ (reference sequence). This CDR3 comprises 13 residues. With 7 bases clipped from V and 10 bases from J, the junction kept 7 bases outside the gene matches.

This chain uses TRBV6-1 with TRBJ2-7, with a weak D call TRBD1 (5 bases). The CDR3 covers 16 residues. Germline V gene data show CDR1 as MNHNS and CDR2 as SASEGT. With 0 bases removed from V and 0 bases from J, the gap between germline ends came to 12 bases. The CDR3 loop is CASSEALWTSSYEQYF. CDR3 sequence (DNA): TGTGCCAGCAGTGAAGCGCTTTGGACATCCTCCTACGAGCAGTACTTC.

The chain couples TRBV4-1 to TRBJ2-1; possible D gene TRBD1, 5 bases. Trimming stripped 1 base from V and 7 bases from J, with 14 bases between. Germline values: CDR1 MGHRA, CDR2 YSYEKL. The CDR3 extends over 15 amino acids. The CDR3 sequence is CASSQGRVGFNEQFF. CDR3 in DNA: TGCGCCAGCAGCCAAGGCAGGGTAGGTTTTAATGAGCAGTTCTTC.

This clone was detected only once. This sequence joins TRBV7-9 and TRBJ2-3, with TRBD2 matching 10 bases. The CDR3 is 18 amino acids. Germline V gene sequence: CDR1 SEHNR, CDR2 FQNEAQ (reference sequence). Losses at the gene ends were 6 bases for V and 1 base for J; bases not matched to a gene: 13. The chain's CDR3 is CASRARLAGVVGTDTQYF. The CDR3 DNA follows: TGTGCCAGCAGGGCCAGGCTAGCGGGAGTTGTCGGCACAGATACGCAGTATTTT.

This rearrangement joins TRBV27 to TRBJ2-7; 8 bases are a match to TRBD2. This CDR3 has 14 residues. J lost 0 bases, V lost 4 bases, and 2 bases had no gene match. CDR1 is MNHEY and CDR2 is SMNVEV in the germline V gene (reference sequence). CDR3 loop: CASSYGTSSYEQYF. CDR3 sequence (DNA): TGTGCCAGCAGTTACGGGACTAGCTCCTACGAGCAGTACTTC.

The V and J genes are TRBV7-8 and TRBJ1-2; D perhaps matches TRBD1 (6 bases). The CDR3 covers 15 residues. The ends were cut back, 3 bases at V and 1 base at J, with 12 bases in the middle. Germline CDR1 SGHVS, CDR2 FQNEAQ. CDR3 coding DNA: TGTGCCAGCAGCTTTGGCAGGGGCGATAACTATGGCTACACCTTC. It yields the protein CASSFGRGDNYGYTF.